The sequence of this T cell receptor (beta chain) was determined in a study of T cell repertoires in cytomegalovirus infection. Study as a whole: Well-studied HLA-B-restricted epitopes and recently identified HLA-C-restricted epitopes of CMV were both used in the study.

One entry per CDR3 protein, called by TCRdb with MiXCR from the reads. The data show approximately 110,000 distinct CDR3 sequences, roughly 32% seen once. The CDR3 consists of 15 residues. Per the germline V gene, CDR1 is SGDLS and CDR2 is YYNGEE. V shed 0 bases and J shed 1 base, with 10 bases lying between them. Comments on this clonotype: As yet, its antigen is unknown.

V is TRBV9 and J is TRBJ2-5; either TRBD1 or TRBD2 may supply D (6 bases each). The sequencing here drew on CD8+ T cells from cultured PBMCs, taken from culture after CMV antigen stimulation. The receptor's source is a human donor in good health (CMV status not recorded). Some clones in this sample may be carry-over from other donors' samples. The CDR3 DNA reads TGTGCCAGCAGCGTAGAGGGGGGCAGCCAAGAGACCCAGTACTTC. Protein: CASSVEGGSQETQYF.